This T cell receptor beta chain was captured by sequencing in a study of cytomegalovirus exposure and HLA in healthy donors. Study as a whole: Per a later analysis, the 666 first-cohort and 110 or so validation repertoires shared one platform. Whole-study results and caveats: Many donors carried some public TCRs, although rarity characterized most TCR sequences.

For this clone: Antigen specificity is unknown.

Sequenced by immunoSEQ multiplex PCR; TCRdb stores in-frame clones only, minus some. The data show 300,000 to 400,000 clones, 80% to 90% seen once. Source material: PBMCs. This TCR derives from a woman aged 18-29 years in good health and CMV-seronegative.

Here the CDR3 DNA reads TGTGCCAGTACCAAACAAGGGCGGGACGGGGAGCTGTTTTTT. Its protein product is CASTKQGRDGELFF. J is TRBJ2-2 and V is TRBV19; possible D gene TRBD2, 6 bases. Germline V gene sequence: CDR1 LNHDA, CDR2 SQIVND (reference sequence). Trimming took off 7 bases at V and 7 bases at J, with 16 bases between the two ends. CDR3 size: 14 residues.